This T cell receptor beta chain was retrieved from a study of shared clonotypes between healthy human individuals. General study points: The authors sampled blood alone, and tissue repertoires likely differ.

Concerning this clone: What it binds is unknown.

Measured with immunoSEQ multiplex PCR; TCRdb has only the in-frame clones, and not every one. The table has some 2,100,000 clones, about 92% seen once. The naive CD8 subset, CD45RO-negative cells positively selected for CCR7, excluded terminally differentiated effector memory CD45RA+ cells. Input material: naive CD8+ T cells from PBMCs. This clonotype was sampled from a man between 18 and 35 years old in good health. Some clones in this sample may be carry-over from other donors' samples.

In DNA form, the CDR3 reads TGTGCCACCCGGGGGGGGTATCAAGAGACCCAGTACTTC. As protein: CATRGGYQETQYF. The J gene is TRBJ2-5, the V gene TRBV2; TRBD2 matches at 8 bases. V was clipped by 10 bases and J by 2 bases; unmatched bases: 6. The CDR3 totals 13 residues. CDR1 and CDR2 from the germline V gene are SNHLY and FYNNEI.